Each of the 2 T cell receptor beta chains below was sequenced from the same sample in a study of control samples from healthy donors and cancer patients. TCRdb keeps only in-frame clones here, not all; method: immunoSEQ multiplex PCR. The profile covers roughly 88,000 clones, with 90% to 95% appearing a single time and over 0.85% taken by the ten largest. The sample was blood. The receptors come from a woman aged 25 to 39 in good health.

The CDR3 bases are TGTGCCAGCAGTTTTAGCGGGGGGGCCCGGAGCGGGGAGCTGTTTTTT. It specifies CASSFSGGARSGELFF. V gene TRBV6-2 or TRBV6-3 combines with J gene TRBJ2-2; 11 bases match TRBD2. V shed 4 bases, J shed 7 bases, and the junction held 8 bases outside the gene matches. CDR1 MNHEY and CDR2 SVGEGT come from the germline V gene. This CDR3 is 16 amino acids long.

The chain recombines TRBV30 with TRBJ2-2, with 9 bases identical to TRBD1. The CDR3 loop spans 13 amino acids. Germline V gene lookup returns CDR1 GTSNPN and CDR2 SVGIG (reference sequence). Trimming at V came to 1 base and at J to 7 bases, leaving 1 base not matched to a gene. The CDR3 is CAWSGTGVGELFF. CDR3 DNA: TGTGCCTGGAGTGGGACAGGGGTCGGGGAGCTGTTTTTT. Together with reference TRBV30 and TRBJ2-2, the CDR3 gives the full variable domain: SQTIHQWPATLVQPVGSPLSLECTVEGTSNPNLYWYRQAAGRGLQLLFYSVGIGQISSEVPQNLSASRPQDRQFILSSKKLLLSDSGFYLCAWSGTGVGELFFGEGSRLTVL.